Listed here are 18 T cell receptor beta chains from one sample, sequenced in a study of CD8 T cells in Susac syndrome. Random-hexamer reverse transcription was applied to roughly 0.5 to 1 ug RNA. TCRdb recomputed calls from the immunoSEQ multiplex PCR reads with MiXCR, one row per CDR3 protein. The sample carries under 200,000 distinct CDR3 sequences, 91% recorded once. The sample consisted of CD4+ T cells from PBMCs. These receptors all stem from a human donor with Susac syndrome.

The chain couples TRBV6-5 to TRBJ2-3; TRBD2 aligns across 15 bases. This CDR3 has 16 residues. Losses at the gene ends were 4 bases for V and 5 bases for J; bases not matched to a gene: 4. Germline V lookup: CDR1 MNHEY, CDR2 SVGAGI. The CDR3 protein is CASSSGLAGGGDTQYF. For the CDR3, the DNA is TGTGCCAGCAGTTCGGGACTAGCGGGAGGAGGAGATACGCAGTATTTT.

This clonotype was detected once. The chain has TRBV3-1 and TRBJ2-3; D is uncertain. V was trimmed by 6 bases and J by 0 bases, leaving 7 bases between them. The CDR3 has 13 amino acids. CDR1 and CDR2 from the germline V gene are LGHDT and YNNKEL (reference sequence). CDR3: CASRLASTDTQYF. CDR3 bases: TGTGCCAGCAGACTGGCGAGCACAGATACGCAGTATTTT.

The gene calls are TRBV10-1 and TRBJ2-2, with 13 bases identical to TRBD2. Trimming at V came to 5 bases and at J to 5 bases, leaving 2 bases not matched to a gene. From germline, CDR1 is WNHNN and CDR2 SYGVQD (reference sequence). CDR3 length equals 15 residues. This CDR3 is CASSRGLAGTGELFF. The CDR3 nucleotides are TGCGCCAGCAGTCGGGGACTAGCGGGGACCGGGGAGCTGTTTTTT.

This clonotype was recorded a few times. The V call is TRBV5-1, the J call TRBJ2-1; 11 bases match TRBD2. CDR3 length: 15 amino acids. Germline V gene lookup returns CDR1 SGHRS and CDR2 YFSETQ. Trimming took 3 bases from V and 4 from J; bases not matched to a gene: 3. The CDR3 is CASSSSGGTYNEQFF. CDR3 coding DNA: TGCGCCAGCAGCTCTAGCGGGGGGACATACAATGAGCAGTTCTTC.

This chain connects TRBV27 to TRBJ1-6; 7 positions match TRBD1. Germline trimming cut 4 bases from V and 7 bases from J; bases unmatched to any gene: 10. Germline assignment: CDR1 MNHEY and CDR2 SMNVEV (reference sequence). There are 16 residues in the CDR3. The CDR3 protein is CASSWYKTTGNSPLHF. CDR3 nucleotide sequence: TGTGCCAGCAGTTGGTATAAAACGACAGGGAATTCACCCCTCCACTTT.

This clonotype was detected only once. The chain couples TRBV28 to TRBJ2-3; D is perhaps TRBD2 (6 bases). Germline CDR1 and CDR2: MDHEN and SYDVKM. CDR3 size: 16 residues. Trimming shortened V by 3 bases and J by 0 bases, and 13 bases separated the two germline ends. Here the CDR3 DNA reads TGTGCCAGCAGTTTTCTAGTAGGAGGGAGCACAGATACGCAGTATTTT. This sequence encodes CASSFLVGGSTDTQYF.

The V gene is TRBV20-1, the J gene TRBJ2-1, with D possibly being TRBD2 (6 bases). The V gene lost 6 bases and the J gene lost 2 bases, with 17 bases spanning the gap. The CDR3 runs to 15 residues. Germline V gene lookup returns CDR1 DFQATT and CDR2 SNEGSKA (reference sequence). CDR3 residues: CSAHGGPRAYNEQFF. The DNA of the CDR3 is TGCAGTGCGCACGGAGGGCCAAGGGCCTACAATGAGCAGTTCTTC.

The rearrangement links TRBV7-3 to TRBJ2-2; 8 bases align to TRBD2. V gave up 2 bases and J gave up 7 bases; unmatched junction bases: 6. Germline V gives CDR1 SGHTA, CDR2 FQGTGA. The CDR3 is 15 residues long. CDR3 sequence: CASSLSSGSGGELFF. CDR3 sequence (DNA): TGTGCCAGCAGCTTATCGAGCGGGAGTGGCGGGGAGCTGTTTTTT.

The chain carries TRBV7-9 and TRBJ1-5; D is unresolved. Trimming took off 2 bases at V and 6 bases at J, with 5 bases between the two ends. CDR1 is SEHNR and CDR2 is FQNEAQ in the germline V gene (reference sequence). This CDR3 comprises 12 residues. This CDR3 is CASSLIGQPQHF. For the CDR3, the DNA is TGTGCCAGCAGCTTAATTGGTCAGCCCCAGCATTTT. Looking up the rest from reference TRBV7-9 and TRBJ1-5 gives the full variable domain: DTGVSQNPRHKITKRGQNVTFRCDPISEHNRLYWYRQTLGQGPEFLTYFQNEAQLEKSRLLSDRFSAERPKGSFSTLEIQRTEQGDSAMYLCASSLIGQPQHFGDGTRLSIL.

This clonotype came up once. The chain joins TRBV6-5 to TRBJ2-3; D remains ambiguous. Trimming removed 5 bases at V and 0 bases at J, with 15 bases between. The germline V gene has CDR1 MNHEY and CDR2 SVGAGI. This CDR3 region has 16 residues. CDR3 in DNA: TGTGCCAGCAGTCTACGAATCGGTCCTAGCACAGATACGCAGTATTTT. Protein sequence: CASSLRIGPSTDTQYF.

This clonotype has a handful of counts. The rearrangement joins TRBV5-1 to TRBJ2-7, with D perhaps matching TRBD1 (5 bases). This CDR3 spans 13 amino acids. The ends were cut back, 4 bases at V and 1 base at J, with 9 bases in the middle. The germline V gene has CDR1 SGHRS and CDR2 YFSETQ. CDR3 in DNA: TGCGCCAGCAGCCCTCAGGGTTCCTACGAGCAGTACTTC. Encoded protein: CASSPQGSYEQYF.

V usage is TRBV3-1 and J usage is TRBJ2-7, with TRBD2 matching 7 bases. Germline V CDR1 and CDR2: LGHDT, YNNKEL (reference sequence). The CDR3 extends over 12 amino acids. Unmatched junction bases numbered 1, after V lost 4 bases and J lost 4 bases. CDR3 protein: CASSRLAYEQYF. The CDR3 DNA is TGTGCCAGCAGCCGACTAGCTTACGAGCAGTACTTC.

The J gene is TRBJ1-2, the V gene TRBV3-1, with unresolved D. CDR1 is LGHDT, CDR2 YNNKEL, per germline (reference sequence). Trimming pared 4 bases from V and 5 bases from J, leaving 14 bases between. This CDR3 region has 14 residues. The CDR3 region is CASSPNTVGYGYTF. CDR3 coding DNA: TGTGCCAGCAGCCCTAATACGGTAGGGTATGGCTACACCTTC.

The chain has TRBV5-1 and TRBJ1-1; 8 nucleotides line up with TRBD1. After removal of 3 bases from V and 3 bases from J, the junction contained 4 bases not matched to a gene. Per germline, CDR1 SGHRS and CDR2 YFSETQ. The CDR3 contains 14 residues. CDR3 nucleotides: TGCGCCAGCAGCTGGGTGACAGGGGACACTGAAGCTTTCTTT. Protein: CASSWVTGDTEAFF.

The DNA of the CDR3 is TGTGCCAGCAGCTTACAGGGGCCCGAGCAGTACTTC. This sequence encodes CASSLQGPEQYF. V is TRBV7-9 and J is TRBJ2-7; D is possibly TRBD1 (6 bases). Per the germline V gene, CDR1 is SEHNR and CDR2 is FQNEAQ (reference sequence). This CDR3 region has 12 residues. The V end was cut by 2 bases, the J end by 6 bases, with 8 bases between.

The V call is TRBV5-1, the J call TRBJ2-3, with D uncertain. CDR1 SGHRS and CDR2 YFSETQ come from the germline V gene. This CDR3 region has 15 residues. V lost 1 base and J 0 bases, leaving 9 bases between the germline ends. Here the CDR3 reads CASSLSEISTDTQYF. The CDR3 DNA follows: TGCGCCAGCAGCTTGTCAGAGATAAGCACAGATACGCAGTATTTT.

The sample holds a few counts of this clonotype. The chain combines TRBV14 with TRBJ2-1; 9 nucleotides line up with TRBD2. This CDR3 spans 15 amino acids. V trimming: 6 bases; J trimming: 8 bases; junction bases outside the gene matches: 11. Germline V gene data show CDR1 as SGHDN and CDR2 as FVKESK. The CDR3 DNA sequence: TGTGCCAGCAGGGCGACTAGCGGAAGTTACGATGAGCAGTTCTTC. It encodes CASRATSGSYDEQFF.

The chain links TRBV3-1 to TRBJ2-1; no clear D. The CDR3 consists of 12 residues. The germline V gene encodes CDR1 LGHDT and CDR2 YNNKEL (reference sequence). Deletions cut 4 bases from V and 10 bases from J, with 11 bases between. The CDR3 nucleotides read TGTGCCAGCAGCCGCCTAGGAAGGGAGCAGTTCTTC. It codes for CASSRLGREQFF.